The T cell receptor beta chain described here comes from a study of patients and donors after allogeneic stem cell transplantation. MiXCR was run by TCRdb on the RT-PCR reads, yielding one entry per CDR3 protein. The sample lists approximately 250,000 distinct CDR3 sequences; over 12% were seen once. Trimming removed 5 bases at V and 4 bases at J, with 7 bases between. The CDR3 is made up of 11 amino acids. Per the germline V gene, CDR1 is DFQATT and CDR2 is SNEGSKA (reference sequence). Sample: blood, either unsorted or a sorted T cell fraction (not recorded which). The gene calls are TRBV20-1 and TRBJ2-3; D uncertain. The sequence derives from a human donor who was either an allogeneic HSCT recipient or a stem cell or donor lymphocyte infusion donor (not recorded which). It is not recorded whose cells these are; they may come from a transplant donor. The CDR3 spells CSAPYPDTQYF. CDR3 DNA: TGCAGTGCTCCCTATCCAGATACGCAGTATTTT.